This entry concerns a single TCR beta chain. The record originates from a study of blood T cell repertoires in COVID-19. Participants were aged about 18 to 95 years, lived in roughly 25 US areas, and enrolled virtually. Authors' data handling: Reference gene primer amplification yielded estimated nucleated cell counts. TCRdb's copy holds only in-frame clones and misses some; the assay was immunoSEQ multiplex PCR. V and J calls and clone size come straight from that table; D and trimming were deduced from the DNA. In the table there are hundreds of thousands of clones, more than 75% of which are singletons. The CDR3 loop spans 16 amino acids. Looked up from germline, CDR1 is SQVTM and CDR2 is ANQGSEA. Trimming cost V 2 bases and J 4 bases; bases outside gene matches: 12.

J is TRBJ2-7 and V is TRBV29-1; 9 bases agree with TRBD2. Sequencing used PBMCs or T cells enriched from blood (not recorded which). The TCR comes from a woman in her fifties or sixties who had recovered from COVID-19. The CDR3 coding sequence is TGCAGCGTTGAAACCACGGGTGCGGGGGGGCTGTACGAGCAGTACTTC. Protein: CSVETTGAGGLYEQYF.